Reported below is one TCR beta chain. Its antigen is unidentified. The sample has other DNA sequences that encode this CDR3 too. Healthy donors had no documented immune events, such as infections, while sampled. The sample belongs to a study of identifying expanded T cells in peripheral blood. General study findings and limits: Clone count variance between approximately two-week samples rose with total template count. About 1.2 clones differed between technical replicates, versus about 17 and 20 over time.

Generated by immunoSEQ multiplex PCR, the TCRdb table keeps only in-frame clones and is missing some. The profile shows 100,000 to 150,000 clones, roughly 80% of them singletons. The V gene's germline CDR1 is LNHDA and CDR2 SQIVND (reference sequence). Trimming pared 5 bases from V and 4 bases from J, leaving 14 bases between. The CDR3 covers 14 residues. The TCR was taken from a person between 18 and 75 years old in good health. Sequencing was carried out using blood. The genes are TRBV19 and TRBJ2-5, with D possibly TRBD1 on 7 matching bases. CDR3 nucleotide sequence: TGTGCCAGTAGTCCGAGGGGGCGGGGAGAGACCCAGTACTTC. This sequence encodes CASSPRGRGETQYF. The full variable domain, its missing parts supplied by reference TRBV19 and TRBJ2-5, is DGGITQSPKYLFRKEGQNVTLSCEQNLNHDAMYWYRQDPGQGLRLIYYSQIVNDFQKGDIAEGYSVSREKKESFPLTVTSAQKNPTAFYLCASSPRGRGETQYFGPGTRLLVL.